The clone carrying this T cell receptor (beta chain) was observed a handful of times. Its antigen is unknown. This entry is derived from a study of T cell responses to AZD1222 COVID-19 vaccine. Study at large: Second-dose groups at about 4 or about 12 weeks were pooled.

Study-level results: Spike-spanning, vaccine-associated CD4 TCRs were dominant at 160-218 and 743-854. Within unmutated variant regions lay the reported targets of nearly half of spike-specific TCRs.

Produced via immunoSEQ multiplex PCR; TCRdb's table is partial and in-frame only. The data hold 150,000 to 200,000 clones, with about 92% observed a single time. The junction had 14 bases not matched to a gene; V was cut back by 5 bases and J by 4 bases. Germline values: CDR1 GTSNPN, CDR2 SVGIG (reference sequence). CDR3 length equals 15 residues. The source is an adult in good health. The chain links TRBV30 to TRBJ2-7; 7 positions match TRBD1. The material was peripheral blood, obtained on day 0 of AZD1222 vaccination. The CDR3 here is CAWGRFETGIYEQYV. CDR3 bases: TGTGCCTGGGGTCGTTTTGAGACAGGGATTTACGAGCAGTACGTC.